This T cell receptor (beta chain) was identified in a study of blood T cell repertoires in COVID-19. The wider study: T cells, B-cell-depleted T cells, or PBMCs supplied cDNA or gDNA.

Participants were aged about 18 to 95 years, lived in about 26 US areas, and enrolled virtually. The germline V gene encodes CDR1 SGHDT and CDR2 YYEEEE. V shed 4 bases, J shed 2 bases, and the junction held 4 bases outside the gene matches. The CDR3 is made up of 15 amino acids. TCRdb keeps only in-frame clones here, not all; method: immunoSEQ multiplex PCR. The table has about 190,000 clones, around 80% seen once; the top ten hold roughly a sixth. The TCR was taken from a woman in her forties or fifties with acute COVID-19. V and J are TRBV5-6 and TRBJ2-2, with 8 bases identical to TRBD1. The sequenced sample consisted of PBMCs or T cells enriched from blood (not recorded which). The CDR3 sequence: CASSTGQVNTGELFF. DNA for the CDR3: TGTGCCAGCAGCACGGGACAGGTTAACACCGGGGAGCTGTTTTTT.